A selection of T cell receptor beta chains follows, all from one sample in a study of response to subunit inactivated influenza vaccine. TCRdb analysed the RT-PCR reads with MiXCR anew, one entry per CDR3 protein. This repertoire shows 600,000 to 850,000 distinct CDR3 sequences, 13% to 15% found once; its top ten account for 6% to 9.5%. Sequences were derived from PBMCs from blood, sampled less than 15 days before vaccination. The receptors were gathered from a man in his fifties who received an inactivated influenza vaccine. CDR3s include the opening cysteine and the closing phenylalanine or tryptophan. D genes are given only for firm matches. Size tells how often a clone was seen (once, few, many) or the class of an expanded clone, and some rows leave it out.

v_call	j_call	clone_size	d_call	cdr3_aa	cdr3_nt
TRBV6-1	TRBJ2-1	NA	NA	CASRFDRSGYNEQFF	TGTGCCAGCAGATTCGACAGGTCCGGATACAATGAGCAGTTCTTC
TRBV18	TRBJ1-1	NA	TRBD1	CASSRTGLGTEAFF	TGTGCCAGCTCACGGACAGGCCTGGGCACTGAAGCTTTCTTT
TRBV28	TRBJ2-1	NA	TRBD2	CASSPETSGGYNEQFF	TGTGCCAGCAGTCCCGAGACTAGCGGGGGGTACAATGAGCAGTTCTTC
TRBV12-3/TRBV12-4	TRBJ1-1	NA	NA	CASSLARTVNTEAFF	TGTGCCAGCAGTTTAGCGCGGACGGTGAACACTGAAGCTTTCTTT
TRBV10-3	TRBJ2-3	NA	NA	CAISARHNPTSTDTQYF	TGTGCCATCAGTGCTCGTCATAATCCGACTAGCACAGATACGCAGTATTTT
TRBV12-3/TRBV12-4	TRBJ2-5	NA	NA	CASSLVGSDQYF	TGTGCCAGCAGTTTAGTAGGGTCGGACCAGTACTTC
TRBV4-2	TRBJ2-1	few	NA	CASSQDAGWFSKEQFF	TGTGCCAGCAGCCAAGATGCAGGGTGGTTTTCCAAGGAGCAGTTCTTC
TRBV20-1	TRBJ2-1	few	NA	CSASLAADEQFF	TGCAGTGCTAGTCTGGCGGCGGATGAGCAGTTCTTC
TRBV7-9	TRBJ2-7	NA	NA	CASSLDNNEQYF	TGTGCCAGCAGCCTCGACAATAACGAGCAGTACTTC
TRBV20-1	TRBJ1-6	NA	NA	CSAPRPRQGSFNSPLHF	TGCAGTGCCCCCCGTCCACGGCAGGGAAGCTTTAATTCACCCCTCCACTTT
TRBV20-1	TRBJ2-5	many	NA	CSARPLGGGETQYF	TGCAGTGCTAGACCCCTTGGGGGTGGGGAGACCCAGTACTTC
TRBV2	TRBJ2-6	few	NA	CASSRTQISGANVLTF	TGTGCCAGCAGTCGCACGCAGATCTCTGGGGCCAACGTCCTGACTTTC
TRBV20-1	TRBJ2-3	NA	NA	CSARDRFSTDTQYF	TGCAGTGCACGCGACAGGTTTAGCACAGATACGCAGTATTTT
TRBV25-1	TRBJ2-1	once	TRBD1	CASSEGQVRVGQFF	TGTGCCAGCAGTGAGGGACAGGTGAGAGTGGGGCAGTTCTTC
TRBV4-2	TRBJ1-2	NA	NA	CASSISGTNYGYTF	TGTGCCAGCAGCATTTCCGGGACTAACTATGGCTACACCTTC
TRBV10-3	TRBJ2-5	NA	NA	CAIRNRDQETQYF	TGTGCCATTCGGAACAGGGACCAAGAGACCCAGTACTTC
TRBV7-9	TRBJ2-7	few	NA	CASSMTGSYEQYF	TGTGCCAGCAGCATGACAGGTTCCTACGAGCAGTACTTC
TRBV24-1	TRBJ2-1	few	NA	CATSDRGQGIHDEQFF	TGTGCCACCAGTGACCGGGGGCAGGGAATACACGATGAGCAGTTCTTC
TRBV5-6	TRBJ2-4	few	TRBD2	CASSQTSGNHIQYF	TGTGCCAGCAGCCAGACTAGCGGGAATCACATTCAGTACTTC
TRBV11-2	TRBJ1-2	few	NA	CASRMGQGRGYTF	TGTGCCAGCAGGATGGGGCAGGGCCGCGGCTACACCTTC
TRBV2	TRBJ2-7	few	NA	CASRIGTPYEQYF	TGTGCCAGCAGGATCGGAACCCCCTACGAGCAGTACTTC
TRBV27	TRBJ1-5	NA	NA	CASSPLGGLGQPQHF	TGTGCCAGCAGCCCCCTGGGGGGGCTGGGTCAGCCCCAGCATTTT
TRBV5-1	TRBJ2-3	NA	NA	CASREERGKGTDTQYF	TGCGCCAGCAGGGAGGAGCGAGGGAAAGGCACAGATACGCAGTATTTT
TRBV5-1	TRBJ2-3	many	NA	CASSFNGDDTQYF	TGCGCCAGCAGCTTCAACGGGGACGATACGCAGTATTTT
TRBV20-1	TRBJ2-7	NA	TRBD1	CSAQVGDRGLDEQYF	TGCAGTGCCCAAGTCGGGGACAGGGGTCTCGACGAGCAGTACTTC
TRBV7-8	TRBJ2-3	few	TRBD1	CASSARTGFTDTQYF	TGTGCCAGCAGCGCTCGGACAGGGTTTACAGATACGCAGTATTTT
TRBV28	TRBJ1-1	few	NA	CASSSSGGVPNTEAFF	TGTGCCAGCAGTTCAAGCGGGGGTGTCCCGAACACTGAAGCTTTCTTT